This passage covers 18 T cell receptor beta chains from one sample sequenced in a study of Tregs in tolerant kidney transplant recipients. Assay used: immunoSEQ multiplex PCR; TCRdb lists only in-frame clones, some missing. The sample lists about 16,000 clones; approximately 61% were seen once. Antigens for these TCRs are unknown. The sequenced sample consisted of Tregs from blood cultured with allogeneic cells. The receptors here all came from a human donor in good health.

This clone was recorded many times. The gene calls are TRBV5-4 and TRBJ2-7; D not certain. Trimming took 0 bases from V and 4 from J, leaving 8 bases between them. CDR3 length: 13 residues. Germline V gene data show CDR1 as SGHNT and CDR2 as YYREEE (reference sequence). CDR3 amino acids: CASSLAGRYEQYF. The CDR3 bases are TGTGCCAGCAGCTTGGCGGGCAGGTACGAGCAGTACTTC.

This clone was picked up one time. The chain recombines TRBV27 with TRBJ2-1, with D perhaps matching TRBD1 (6 bases). There are 15 residues in the CDR3. Germline V gene lookup returns CDR1 MNHEY and CDR2 SMNVEV (reference sequence). The V end lost 4 bases, the J end lost 10 bases, and 20 bases lay between the germline ends. As DNA, the CDR3 is TGTGCCAGCAGTTCCACCGGTTCTGGGGGCGTAGAGCAGTTCTTC. Translating it yields CASSSTGSGGVEQFF.

The V and J genes are TRBV25-1 and TRBJ1-2, with 7 bases matching TRBD1. Germline CDR1 is MGHDK and CDR2 is SYGVNS. The CDR3 is 14 residues long. Trimming at V came to 3 bases and at J to 5 bases, leaving 6 bases not matched to a gene. The CDR3 sequence is CASSEWTGHYGYTF. The CDR3 nucleotides read TGTGCCAGCAGTGAGTGGACAGGCCATTATGGCTACACCTTC.

The rearrangement joins TRBV5-7 to TRBJ2-1; 9 nucleotides line up with TRBD1. TRBV5-7 is designated an ORF whose function remains uncertain. This CDR3 has 16 residues. The V and J ends lost 2 bases and 4 bases, in that order; junction bases with no gene match: 7. Here the CDR3 reads CASSLCWDRDYNEQFF. In nucleotides, the CDR3 is TGTGCCAGCAGCTTATGTTGGGACAGGGATTACAATGAGCAGTTCTTC.

The V gene is TRBV7-2, the J gene TRBJ1-1, with 7 bases fitting TRBD1. There are 14 residues in the CDR3. V lost 6 bases, J lost 0 bases, and 4 bases stayed unmatched. The germline CDR1 and CDR2 sequences are SGHTA and FQGNSA. The CDR3 nucleotides are TGTGCCAGCAGACTGGGACAGATGAACACTGAAGCTTTCTTT. This codes for CASRLGQMNTEAFF.

The rearrangement links TRBV11-3 to TRBJ2-3, with D possibly TRBD2 on 5 matching bases. V shed 0 bases and J shed 3 bases, with 13 bases lying between them. CDR1 SGHNT and CDR2 YENEEA come from the germline V gene. There are 16 residues in the CDR3. As DNA, the CDR3 is TGTGCCAGCAGCTTAGACAGCGCCCGAGGGACAGATACGCAGTATTTT. The encoded protein is CASSLDSARGTDTQYF.

V and J are TRBV7-9 and TRBJ2-7; weak D call: TRBD1 (5 bases). Germline V gives CDR1 SEHNR, CDR2 FQNEAQ (reference sequence). Trimming took 5 bases from V and 6 from J, leaving 14 bases between them. The CDR3 is made up of 13 amino acids. For the CDR3, the DNA is TGTGCCAGCAGCCCAGGGTTGGTCGTCGAGCAGTACTTC. Translated, it gives CASSPGLVVEQYF. Together with reference TRBV7-9 and TRBJ2-7, the CDR3 gives the full variable domain: DTGVSQNPRHKITKRGQNVTFRCDPISEHNRLYWYRQTLGQGPEFLTYFQNEAQLEKSRLLSDRFSAERPKGSFSTLEIQRTEQGDSAMYLCASSPGLVVEQYFGPGTRLTVT.

This clone qualifies as medium-sized (0.01 to 0.1%). Other nucleotide sequences in the sample specify the same CDR3. The CDR3 is CASSSPGQGAGELFF. CDR3 bases: TGTGCCAGCAGCTCACCGGGACAGGGAGCCGGGGAGCTGTTTTTT. V and J are TRBV5-4 and TRBJ2-2, with 9 bases that match TRBD1. The CDR3 is 15 amino acids. Germline CDR1 reads SGHNT; CDR2 reads YYREEE (reference sequence). V shed 3 bases, J shed 6 bases, and the junction held 6 bases outside the gene matches.

The rearrangement joins TRBV11-2 to TRBJ2-3; D gene uncertain. Trimming shortened V by 5 bases and J by 6 bases, and 15 bases separated the two germline ends. CDR1 and CDR2 from the germline V gene are SGHAT and FQNNGV. The CDR3 sequence is 14 residues long. The CDR3 is CASSPVLMRDTQYF. DNA of the CDR3: TGTGCCAGCAGCCCCGTACTGATGAGGGATACGCAGTATTTT.

The chain recombines TRBV30 with TRBJ1-1; maybe TRBD1 (5 bases). Deletions cut 6 bases from V and 1 base from J, with 12 bases between. The CDR3 loop spans 13 amino acids. Germline V CDR1 and CDR2: GTSNPN, SVGIG (reference sequence). CDR3 sequence (DNA): TGTGCCTGTACCGGTGGGGGGAACACTGAAGCTTTCTTT. Translated, it gives CACTGGGNTEAFF.

The CDR3: CASRIAGGPFGELFF. CDR3 sequence (DNA): TGTGCCAGCAGGATAGCGGGAGGGCCTTTCGGGGAGCTGTTTTTT. This chain links TRBV6-5 with TRBJ2-2; 11 bases fit TRBD2. CDR3 length: 15 residues. The junction had 7 bases not matched to a gene; V was cut back by 6 bases and J by 7 bases. Germline values: CDR1 MNHEY, CDR2 SVGAGI.

The chain has TRBV2 and TRBJ2-1; 8 nucleotides agree with TRBD1. Germline assignment: CDR1 SNHLY and CDR2 FYNNEI. V was clipped by 8 bases and J by 0 bases; unmatched bases: 15. This CDR3 has 18 residues. The CDR3 loop is CASGQGIFLRASYNEQFF. The CDR3 DNA reads TGTGCCAGCGGACAGGGAATTTTTCTGAGGGCCTCCTACAATGAGCAGTTCTTC.

The table lists this clone with a count of one. The genes are TRBV6-5 and TRBJ1-2; 11 bases map to TRBD1. After removal of 10 bases from V and 4 bases from J, the junction contained 8 bases not matched to a gene. Germline values: CDR1 MNHEY, CDR2 SVGAGI. This CDR3 has 14 residues. CDR3 protein: CAISRDRGTYGYTF. The CDR3 bases are TGTGCCATCTCTAGGGACAGGGGGACCTATGGCTACACCTTC.

The chain is built from TRBV5-6 and TRBJ2-3; 7 bases are a match to TRBD2. Trimming took 4 bases from V and 3 from J; bases not matched to a gene: 17. The CDR3 totals 18 residues. Germline V gene lookup returns CDR1 SGHDT and CDR2 YYEEEE. CDR3 region: CASSPPGGGAYGTDTQYF. The CDR3 nucleotides read TGTGCCAGCAGCCCCCCGGGCGGGGGAGCGTACGGTACAGATACGCAGTATTTT.

V is TRBV2 and J is TRBJ2-7, with 7 bases fitting TRBD1. The germline gives CDR1 SNHLY, CDR2 FYNNEI. Trimming at V came to 6 bases and at J to 2 bases, leaving 4 bases not matched to a gene. The CDR3 consists of 13 residues. The CDR3 bases are TGTGCCAGCAGAATGGACAGGACCTACGAGCAGTACTTC. It translates to CASRMDRTYEQYF.

This clone was counted once. J is TRBJ2-1 and V is TRBV10-3; D uncertain. The CDR3 runs 11 residues. Trimming left V 2 bases short and J 6 bases short, with 2 bases between. The V gene's germline CDR1 is ENHRY and CDR2 SYGVKD. In DNA, the CDR3 is TGTGCCATCAGTGAGGTCAATGAGCAGTTCTTC. Translating it yields CAISEVNEQFF.

This sequence joins TRBV11-3 and TRBJ1-1; tentative D call: TRBD1 (6 bases). V lost 5 bases, J lost 0 bases, and 13 bases lay in between. This CDR3 is built from 15 residues. Germline loops: CDR1 SGHNT, CDR2 YENEEA. The DNA for the CDR3 is TGTGCCAGCAGCCCCATGGGGGGCATGAACACTGAAGCTTTCTTT. Its translation: CASSPMGGMNTEAFF.

This chain joins TRBV6-5 and TRBJ2-2, with 7 bases identical to TRBD1. Germline assignment: CDR1 MNHEY and CDR2 SVGAGI. The CDR3 is 12 residues long. J was trimmed by 7 bases and V by 6 bases; bases with no gene match: 2. The CDR3 reads CASSRQGGELFF. Here the CDR3 DNA reads TGTGCCAGCAGCCGACAGGGCGGGGAGCTGTTTTTT.